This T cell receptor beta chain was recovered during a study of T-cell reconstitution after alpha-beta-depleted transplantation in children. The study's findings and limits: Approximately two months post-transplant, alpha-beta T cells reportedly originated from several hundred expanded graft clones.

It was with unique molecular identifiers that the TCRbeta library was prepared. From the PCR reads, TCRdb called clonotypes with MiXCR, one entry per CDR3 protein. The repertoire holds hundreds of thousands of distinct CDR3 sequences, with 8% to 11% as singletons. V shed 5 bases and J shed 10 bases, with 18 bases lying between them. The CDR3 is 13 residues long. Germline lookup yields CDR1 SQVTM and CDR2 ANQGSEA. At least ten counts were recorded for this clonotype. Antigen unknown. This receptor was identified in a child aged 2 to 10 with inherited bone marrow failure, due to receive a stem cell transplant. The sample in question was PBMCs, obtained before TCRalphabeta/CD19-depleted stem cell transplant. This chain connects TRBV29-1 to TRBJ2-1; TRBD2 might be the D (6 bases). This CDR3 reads CSVRRDGFEEQFF. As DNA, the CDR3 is TGCAGCGTTCGGCGGGACGGATTTGAGGAGCAGTTCTTC.